These 21 T cell receptor beta chains were sequenced from one sample in a study of blood T cell repertoires in COVID-19. The table came from immunoSEQ multiplex PCR; TCRdb's copy has only in-frame clones and leaves some out. This sample yields a few hundred thousand clones, of which under 90% are seen a single time; 0.94% belongs to the top ten. Sequenced: peripheral blood. All receptors come from a woman between 35 and 50 years old who had recovered from COVID-19.

V usage is TRBV7-2 and J usage is TRBJ2-7; 9 bases line up with TRBD2. Germline V lookup: CDR1 SGHTA, CDR2 FQGNSA. The CDR3 is 15 amino acids. Unmatched junction bases numbered 4, after V lost 0 bases and J lost 4 bases. CDR3 protein: CASSLAVAGVYEQYF. For the CDR3, the DNA is TGTGCCAGCAGCTTAGCGGTAGCGGGAGTTTACGAGCAGTACTTC.

This chain connects TRBV7-2 to TRBJ2-1, with D possibly TRBD2 on 5 matching bases. The germline V gene encodes CDR1 SGHTA and CDR2 FQGNSA. Trimming removed 5 bases at V and 8 bases at J, with 25 bases between. This CDR3 has 17 amino acids. The chain's CDR3 is CASSPSLLSSVGDEQFF. The DNA of the CDR3 is TGTGCCAGCAGCCCTAGCCTGTTGAGCTCCGTGGGCGATGAGCAGTTCTTC.

The rearrangement links TRBV30 to TRBJ2-7, with 7 bases matching TRBD1. Germline CDR1 reads GTSNPN; CDR2 reads SVGIG (reference sequence). The trim removed 4 bases at V and 7 bases at J, leaving 13 bases unmatched. The CDR3 has 14 amino acids. CDR3 amino acids: CAWNGDSRLGEQYF. The CDR3 region has the DNA TGTGCCTGGAATGGGGACAGCCGCCTCGGGGAGCAGTACTTC.

This chain connects TRBV7-9 to TRBJ2-3, with TRBD2 matching 9 bases. The germline V gene has CDR1 SEHNR and CDR2 FQNEAQ (reference sequence). The trim removed 1 base at V and 5 bases at J, leaving 4 bases unmatched. CDR3 length: 15 amino acids. This CDR3 is CASSLGGRAVDTQYF. The CDR3 nucleotides read TGTGCCAGCAGCTTAGGCGGGAGGGCGGTAGATACGCAGTATTTT.

This clone has a handful of counts. The chain combines TRBV3-1 (or the pseudogene TRBV3-2) with TRBJ2-3; 10 nucleotides agree with TRBD2. From germline, CDR1 is LGHDT and CDR2 YNNKEL (reference sequence). With V trimmed by 3 bases and J by 11 bases, 8 bases remained unmatched. The CDR3 spans 14 residues. The CDR3 DNA follows: TGTGCCAGCAGCCAGACAGCCGGGACTAGCGAGCAGTATTTT. This sequence encodes CASSQTAGTSEQYF.

The table lists this clone with a count of one. This chain joins TRBV24-1 and TRBJ2-7, with a weak D call TRBD2 (6 bases). V lost 5 bases and J lost 6, with 16 bases in between. The CDR3 extends over 14 amino acids. The germline V gene encodes CDR1 KGHDR and CDR2 SFDVKD. The CDR3 region is CATSARHGSGEQYF. CDR3 sequence (DNA): TGTGCCACCAGTGCCAGACACGGGAGTGGCGAGCAGTACTTC.

The chain has TRBV18 and TRBJ1-1; D is perhaps TRBD1 (5 bases). CDR1 is KGHSH and CDR2 is LQKENI in the germline V gene. The CDR3 runs 13 residues. V lost 7 bases and J lost 3, with 12 bases in between. The CDR3, as DNA: TGTGCCAGCTGGCCGAGCAGGGACACTGAAGCTTTCTTT. This codes for CASWPSRDTEAFF.

The chain is built from TRBV11-3 and TRBJ2-7, with TRBD2 as a possible D gene (5 bases). The CDR3 has 14 residues. Trimming removed 1 base from V and 3 bases from J, with 10 bases in between. CDR1 and CDR2 from the germline V gene are SGHNT and YENEEA. DNA for the CDR3: TGTGCCAGCAGCTTAGTCGCCGGGGACTACGAGCAGTACTTC. The encoded protein is CASSLVAGDYEQYF. Drawing the rest from reference TRBV11-3 and TRBJ2-7, the complete variable domain is EAGVVQSPRYKIIEKKQPVAFWCNPISGHNTLYWYLQNLGQGPELLIRYENEEAVDDSQLPKDRFSAERLKGVDSTLKIQPAELGDSAVYLCASSLVAGDYEQYFGPGTRLTVT.

V is TRBV12-3 or TRBV12-4 and J is TRBJ1-2; D is possibly TRBD1 (5 bases). The CDR3 runs 13 residues. Trimming pared 6 bases from V and 6 bases from J, leaving 14 bases between. The chain's CDR3 is CASRLGGVDGYTF. CDR3 DNA sequence: TGTGCCAGCAGGCTGGGGGGAGTGGATGGCTACACCTTC.

The chain carries TRBV2 and TRBJ1-4; 8 nucleotides match TRBD1. CDR1 is SNHLY, CDR2 FYNNEI, per germline. CDR3 length: 14 residues. The ends lost 3 bases at V and 8 bases at J; junction bases unmatched: 5. DNA of the CDR3: TGTGCCAGCAGTGATCTGGGGACAGGCGAAAAACTGTTTTTT. As protein: CASSDLGTGEKLFF.

The J gene is TRBJ1-4, the V gene TRBV7-8; perhaps TRBD1 as D (5 bases). CDR1 is SGHVS and CDR2 is FQNEAQ in the germline V gene. The V end was cut by 4 bases, the J end by 10 bases, with 13 bases between. The CDR3 covers 13 residues. As DNA, the CDR3 is TGTGCCAGCAGCTCGGCCCCGGGGGGAAAACTGTTTTTT. Translation: CASSSAPGGKLFF.

The chain employs TRBV19 and TRBJ2-1, with 8 bases that match TRBD1. The CDR3 is 16 amino acids. CDR1 LNHDA and CDR2 SQIVND come from the germline V gene (reference sequence). The V segment lost 0 bases and the J segment 2 bases; nucleotides outside the gene matches: 3. The CDR3, as DNA: TGTGCCAGTAGTATAGAGGAGGGACAGGCCTACAATGAGCAGTTCTTC. The encoded protein is CASSIEEGQAYNEQFF.

This chain uses TRBV5-1 with TRBJ2-5, with TRBD1 matching over 7 bases. The germline CDR1 and CDR2 sequences are SGHRS and YFSETQ. V gave up 1 base and J gave up 2 bases; unmatched junction bases: 2. CDR3 size: 14 residues. In nucleotides, the CDR3 is TGCGCCAGCAGCTTGCCGGGACAGCAAGAGACCCAGTACTTC. The encoded protein is CASSLPGQQETQYF.

This rearrangement joins TRBV24-1 to TRBJ2-2; 15 nucleotides match TRBD2. This CDR3 spans 19 amino acids. J gave up 6 bases and V 3 bases, and 10 bases lay outside the gene matches. The germline gives CDR1 KGHDR, CDR2 SFDVKD. In nucleotides, the CDR3 is TGTGCCACCAGTGATCCCTGGACTAGCGGGAGGGCCTCGGCCGGGGAGCTGTTTTTT. This sequence encodes CATSDPWTSGRASAGELFF.

This chain connects TRBV29-1 to TRBJ1-1, with 7 bases matching TRBD1. The germline gives CDR1 SQVTM, CDR2 ANQGSEA. This CDR3 is 13 amino acids long. The junction had 4 bases not matched to a gene; V was cut back by 6 bases and J by 0 bases. The CDR3 reads CSVTGTMNTEAFF. CDR3 DNA sequence: TGCAGCGTGACAGGGACCATGAACACTGAAGCTTTCTTT.

This chain joins TRBV15 and TRBJ2-7; D gene unclear. The CDR3 covers 12 residues. V lost 4 bases and J 8 bases, leaving 12 bases between the germline ends. Germline CDR1 is LNHNV and CDR2 is YYDKDF (reference sequence). The CDR3 sequence: CATSITNNKQYF. The DNA for the CDR3 is TGTGCCACCAGCATAACAAACAATAAGCAGTACTTC.

The V call is TRBV5-4, the J call TRBJ1-2; TRBD1 aligns across 8 bases. CDR3 length equals 16 residues. V lost 1 base to trimming and J lost 8 bases; unmatched junction nucleotides: 13. CDR1 is SGHNT, CDR2 YYREEE, per germline (reference sequence). CDR3 sequence: CASSLSAGGNVEGYTF. The CDR3 nucleotides read TGTGCCAGCAGCTTGTCGGCAGGGGGCAACGTGGAGGGCTACACCTTC.

This clone was picked up one time. The chain uses TRBV6-1 and TRBJ2-7; 7 bases agree with TRBD1. The CDR3 runs 15 residues. Germline values: CDR1 MNHNS, CDR2 SASEGT. J lost 4 bases, V lost 1 base, and 7 bases had no gene match. This chain's CDR3 is CASSEGDSDLYEQYF. CDR3 nucleotides: TGTGCCAGCAGTGAAGGGGACAGCGATTTATACGAGCAGTACTTC.

This clone was detected only once. The chain has TRBV3-1 (or the pseudogene TRBV3-2) and TRBJ1-2, with D perhaps TRBD1 (6 bases). The CDR3 has 12 residues. With 4 bases removed from V and 8 bases from J, the gap between germline ends came to 11 bases. Germline lookup yields CDR1 LGHDT and CDR2 YNNKEL (reference sequence). The CDR3, as DNA: TGTGCCAGCAGCCTCGGGGGGGCCGGCTACACCTTC. It yields the protein CASSLGGAGYTF.

CDR3 in amino acids: CASSPGTSGSTDTQYF. The DNA of the CDR3 is TGTGCCAGCAGCCCAGGGACTAGCGGGAGCACAGATACGCAGTATTTT. The chain joins TRBV14 to TRBJ2-3; 12 nucleotides align to TRBD2. The germline CDR1 and CDR2 sequences are SGHDN and FVKESK. After removal of 4 bases from V and 0 bases from J, the junction contained 2 bases not matched to a gene. CDR3 size: 16 residues.

This rearrangement joins TRBV11-2 to TRBJ2-7, with 8 bases aligning to TRBD2. Per the germline V gene, CDR1 is SGHAT and CDR2 is FQNNGV. The CDR3 has 14 amino acids. J gave up 2 bases and V 3 bases, and 3 bases lay outside the gene matches. In DNA, the CDR3 is TGTGCCAGCAGCTTTGGCGGGAGGCCCTACGAGCAGTACTTC. Protein: CASSFGGRPYEQYF. The variable domain in full, with the rest retrieved from reference TRBV11-2 and TRBJ2-7, is EAGVAQSPRYKIIEKRQSVAFWCNPISGHATLYWYQQILGQGPKLLIQFQNNGVVDDSQLPKDRFSAERLKGVDSTLKIQPAKLEDSAVYLCASSFGGRPYEQYFGPGTRLTVT.